A selection of T cell receptor beta chains follows, all from one sample in a study of tumor-infiltrating lymphocytes in localized non-small cell lung cancer. TCRdb's copy holds only in-frame clones and misses some; the assay was immunoSEQ multiplex PCR. The data hold 21,000 or so clones, with 73% observed a single time. The sample taken for sequencing was lung tumor tissue. Source of these receptors: a human donor with non-small cell lung cancer. Both conserved end residues are part of each CDR3. The order of the fields is D gene, clone size, J gene, V gene, CDR3 DNA, CDR3 protein. D genes are given only for firm matches. Expanded clones are given a class, and other clones once, few, many or no size at all.

.,few,TRBJ2-1,TRBV5-1,TGCGCCAGCAGCTTGGGGGGGGATTCTTACAATGAGCAGTTCTTC,CASSLGGDSYNEQFF
.,medium-sized,TRBJ2-1,TRBV5-1,TGCGCCAGCAGCCTCCAATCAATCCAGGAGCAGTTCTTC,CASSLQSIQEQFF
.,.,TRBJ2-7,TRBV7-9,TGTGCCAGCAGCTTAGACCGGCGAGAGCAGTACTTC,CASSLDRREQYF
TRBD2,.,TRBJ2-1,TRBV7-2,TGTGCCAGCAGCTTACCACTAGCGGGGGGTCCCTCCTACAATGAGCAGTTCTTC,CASSLPLAGGPSYNEQFF
.,.,TRBJ1-2,TRBV6-1,TGTGCCAGCAGTGAGGACGGTTTAAACTATGGCTACACCTTC,CASSEDGLNYGYTF
TRBD1,.,TRBJ1-2,TRBV19,TGTGCCAGCCACAGGGGCATCGGCTATGGCTACACCTTC,CASHRGIGYGYTF
.,.,TRBJ1-6,TRBV5-4,TGTGCCAGCAGCTTCGGGGGGTCCAATAATTCACCCCTCCACTTT,CASSFGGSNNSPLHF
TRBD2,few,TRBJ2-7,TRBV13,TGTGCCAGCAGCTTGCCCTGGACTAGCGGGTTTCTAAACGAGCAGTACTTC,CASSLPWTSGFLNEQYF
.,.,TRBJ1-3,TRBV9,TGTGCCAGCAGCGTAGATCCGGGAAATACCGGAAACACCATATATTTT,CASSVDPGNTGNTIYF
.,.,TRBJ2-7,TRBV5-5,TGTGCCAGCAGTCATGAATACGCGGGGTACGAGCAGTACTTC,CASSHEYAGYEQYF
TRBD2,once,TRBJ2-2,TRBV15,TGTGCCACCAGCCCTCGACTAGCGGGGGGTCTAGGCGGGGAGCTGTTTTTT,CATSPRLAGGLGGELFF
TRBD1,.,TRBJ2-7,TRBV5-6,TGTGCCAGCAGCTGGATGGGACAGCTCTCCTACGAGCAGTACTTC,CASSWMGQLSYEQYF
.,.,TRBJ2-4,TRBV19,TGTGCCAGTAGTATCGGCAGGGAAAACATTCAGTACTTC,CASSIGRENIQYF
.,.,TRBJ1-4,TRBV19,TGTGCCAGTCGTCGGGCAGGGGCCATTTTAAATGAAAAACTGTTTTTT,CASRRAGAILNEKLFF
.,.,TRBJ1-1,TRBV29-1,TGCAGCGCGGGGGACGGTGACACTGAAGCTTTCTTT,CSAGDGDTEAFF
.,.,TRBJ2-2,TRBV19,TGTGCCAGTAGTTTCGGGTCAGCCGGTCCAGACGGCACCGGGGAGCTGTTTTTT,CASSFGSAGPDGTGELFF
.,.,TRBJ2-5,TRBV25-1,TGTGCCAGCAGTGAAGTAGCCTTGGAGACCCAGTACTTC,CASSEVALETQYF
.,.,TRBJ1-6,TRBV7-3,TGTGCCAGCAGACACCCCCCTCGGGTACGTGGGAATTCACCCCTCCACTTT,CASRHPPRVRGNSPLHF
TRBD2,.,TRBJ2-4,TRBV18,TGTGCCAGCTCACCAGGTTTCGGGGAGGGAAACATTCAGTACTTC,CASSPGFGEGNIQYF
.,.,TRBJ1-3,TRBV5-4,TGTGCCAGCAGCTTGTTTGGAGCGGGGGCCTCTGGAAACACCATATATTTT,CASSLFGAGASGNTIYF
.,.,TRBJ1-4,TRBV5-6,TGTGCCAGCAGCCGCGGGACGGCGGCGGCAACTAATGAAAAACTGTTTTTT,CASSRGTAAATNEKLFF
.,few,TRBJ2-1,TRBV11-3,TGTGCCAGCAGCTCCCGTATTGGGGGGATTCTATACAATGAGCAGTTCTTC,CASSSRIGGILYNEQFF
TRBD1,.,TRBJ2-6,TRBV5-8,TGTGCCAGCAGCTTGGGGACAGGGAGCTCTGGGGCCAACGTCCTGACTTTC,CASSLGTGSSGANVLTF
.,.,TRBJ1-2,TRBV5-4,TGTGCCAGCAGCTTGGCTGAGGAGCCTAACTATGGCTACACCTTC,CASSLAEEPNYGYTF
.,.,TRBJ1-5,TRBV29-1,TGCAGCGTTGACGTGGGGGGCAATCAGCCCCAGCATTTT,CSVDVGGNQPQHF
.,.,TRBJ1-2,TRBV9,TGTGCCAGCAGAACCCTCTCAGAATATGGCTACACCTTC,CASRTLSEYGYTF
.,.,TRBJ2-6,TRBV7-2,TGTGCCAGCAGCCAGGACAGCGCCTCTGGGGCCAACGTCCTGACTTTC,CASSQDSASGANVLTF
.,.,TRBJ2-5,TRBV9,TGTGCCAGCAGCGTAGGGCACGGGAGCCAAGAGACCCAGTACTTC,CASSVGHGSQETQYF
TRBD2,.,TRBJ2-7,TRBV4-1,TGCGCCAGCAGCCCCGAACGGGGGGGCCAAGACTACGAGCAGTACTTC,CASSPERGGQDYEQYF
.,.,TRBJ1-2,TRBV29-1,TGCAGCGAAGGAACGGGAGGTGGCTACACCTTC,CSEGTGGGYTF
.,.,TRBJ2-7,TRBV9,TGTGCCAGCAGCGCATACAGGGAATCTGACGAGCAGTACTTC,CASSAYRESDEQYF
.,.,TRBJ2-6,TRBV5-4,TGTGCCAGCAGCTTGGCCCAAGGGGGCTCTGGGGCCAACGTCCTGACTTTC,CASSLAQGGSGANVLTF
.,.,TRBJ1-1,TRBV11-3,TGTGCCAGCAGCTTAGGGCCCGGGGAAGCTTTCTTT,CASSLGPGEAFF
TRBD1,.,TRBJ1-5,TRBV4-2,TGTGCCAGCAGCCAAGACAGGGGGTTCAATCAGCCCCAGCATTTT,CASSQDRGFNQPQHF
.,.,TRBJ2-3,TRBV10-3,TGTGCCATCAGCGACTCAGATACGCAGTATTTT,CAISDSDTQYF
.,few,TRBJ2-1,TRBV9,TGTGCCAGCAGCCGGAGGGTAGGAGGTGGGAATGAGCAGTTCTTC,CASSRRVGGGNEQFF
TRBD1,.,TRBJ2-2,TRBV2,TGTGCCAGCAGGAAGGACAGGGTGAACACCGGGGAGCTGTTTTTT,CASRKDRVNTGELFF
TRBD1,.,TRBJ1-1,TRBV9,TGTGCCAGCAGCGTACGCCCCCCGGGACAGGGGTTTGGCACTGAAGCTTTCTTT,CASSVRPPGQGFGTEAFF
TRBD2,.,TRBJ2-1,TRBV7-9,TGTGCCAGCAGCTCCAGCAAGCGGGGGTTTCCCTACAATGAGCAGTTCTTC,CASSSSKRGFPYNEQFF
TRBD1,few,TRBJ2-7,TRBV7-2,TGTGCCAGCAGCATCCTCGGGACAGGGCTCGACGAGCAGTACTTC,CASSILGTGLDEQYF
.,once,TRBJ1-2,TRBV6-4,TGTGCCAGCAGTGACTGGGGAAAGGGTGGCTACACCTTC,CASSDWGKGGYTF
TRBD2,.,TRBJ2-1,TRBV5-4,TGTGCCAGCAGCCCCCGGCCTAGCGGCCTTTTGAATGAGCAGTTCTTC,CASSPRPSGLLNEQFF
.,.,TRBJ1-3,TRBV2,TGTGCCAGCAAGTCACCGGTGGGTGGAAACACCATATATTTT,CASKSPVGGNTIYF
.,.,TRBJ1-2,TRBV4-3,TGCGCCAGCAGCCAAGTGGTCGGGGGGCACTATGGCTACACCTTC,CASSQVVGGHYGYTF
TRBD1,.,TRBJ1-4,TRBV7-2,TGTGCCAGCAGCTTCCTCGTTGGGACAGTGGGTGAAAAACTGTTTTTT,CASSFLVGTVGEKLFF
.,.,TRBJ2-1,TRBV9,TGTGCCAGCAGCGTAGGGGGCGCTAGTTCCAATGAGCAGTTCTTC,CASSVGGASSNEQFF
TRBD1,.,TRBJ2-3,TRBV5-1,TGCGCCAGCAGCCGGGGACAGGGGGCGGCAGATACGCAGTATTTT,CASSRGQGAADTQYF
TRBD2,.,TRBJ2-3,TRBV6-1,TGTGCCAGCAGTGAGGGACTAGCGGGGGGCCCAATCGAGTATTTT,CASSEGLAGGPIEYF
.,few,TRBJ2-7,TRBV6-5,TGTGCCAGCAGTTACGACGGGTTTGGTTCCTACGAGCAGTACTTC,CASSYDGFGSYEQYF
.,.,TRBJ2-5,TRBV20-1,TGCAGTGCTAGCCAAGAGACCCAGTACTTC,CSASQETQYF
TRBD1,.,TRBJ2-5,TRBV6-1,TGTGCCAGCACCAGGACAGGGAACTACCAAGAGACCCAGTACTTC,CASTRTGNYQETQYF
TRBD1,.,TRBJ2-5,TRBV19,TGTGCCAGTAGTCCGCCCGGGACAGGGGGCTCAGAGACCCAGTACTTC,CASSPPGTGGSETQYF
TRBD1,.,TRBJ2-2,TRBV5-1,TGCGCCAGCAGCTTGGACAGGGGGCAGACCGGGGAGCTGTTTTTT,CASSLDRGQTGELFF
.,.,TRBJ2-3,TRBV5-1,TGCGCCAGCAGCCCCGATGAGACAGATACGCAGTATTTT,CASSPDETDTQYF
.,.,TRBJ2-3,TRBV12-5,TGTGCTAGTGGTTTGGACTCGACCGCAGATACGCAGTATTTT,CASGLDSTADTQYF
.,.,TRBJ1-1,TRBV4-1,TGCGCCAGCAGCCAAGAAGGGGCCCAGAACACTGAAGCTTTCTTT,CASSQEGAQNTEAFF